This T cell receptor beta chain was sequenced in a study of response to subunit inactivated influenza vaccine. General study results and limits: Authors suggested each seasonal flu vaccination may recruit only limited numbers of new T cells.

A note on this clonotype: Its specificity is unknown.

Via MiXCR, TCRdb re-called the RT-PCR reads, giving one row per CDR3 protein. The sample holds more than 700,000 distinct CDR3 sequences, approximately 22% seen once. Germline lookup yields CDR1 DFQATT and CDR2 SNEGSKA (reference sequence). The CDR3 contains 16 residues. V was cut by 1 base and J by 5 bases, with 19 bases left in between. The V call is TRBV20-1, the J call TRBJ2-3, with a tentative D call TRBD2 (6 bases). The input for sequencing was PBMCs from blood, taken around 5 days after vaccination. The clonotype was recovered from a man aged 50 or older who received an inactivated influenza vaccine. CDR3 nucleotides: TGCAGTGCTAGAGGTCCGACTAGTACAACCTTAGATACGCAGTATTTT. Encoded protein: CSARGPTSTTLDTQYF.